The 26 T cell receptor beta chains below were found in one sample sequenced in a study of blood T cell repertoires in COVID-19. Sequencing used immunoSEQ multiplex PCR; TCRdb keeps in-frame clones, though not all of them. Altogether around 270,000 clones are present, about 90% being singletons, with the ten largest covering approximately 2.6%. What was sequenced was peripheral blood. All receptors derive from a person between 18 and 35 years old with COVID-19, enrolled during active disease.

The CDR3 is CASRGGADTQYF. CDR3 nucleotides: TGTGCCAGCAGAGGGGGCGCAGATACGCAGTATTTT. The V call is TRBV6-5, the J call TRBJ2-3; 7 positions match TRBD1. The germline V gene has CDR1 MNHEY and CDR2 SVGAGI. V was pared by 6 bases and J by 4 bases, with 1 base of the junction left unmatched. CDR3 length: 12 amino acids.

The chain carries TRBV4-3 and TRBJ2-7; 7 bases are a match to TRBD2. In germline, CDR1 is LGHNA, CDR2 YSLEER. The length of the CDR3 is 15 residues. V lost 5 bases and J lost 3; bases outside the gene matches: 10. In DNA, the CDR3 is TGCGCCAGCAGCATTGGATACCCGGGAGGCTACGAGCAGTACTTC. Translating it yields CASSIGYPGGYEQYF.

The CDR3 nucleotides are TGTGCCAGCAGTTCACGAGGGGGTTATGGCTACACCTTC. Protein sequence: CASSSRGGYGYTF. The chain has TRBV6-6 and TRBJ1-2, with a possible D match to TRBD1 (6 bases). V was shortened by 4 bases and J by 5 bases, with 11 bases between the two germline ends. The length of the CDR3 is 13 residues. CDR1 and CDR2 from the germline V gene are MNHNY and SVGAGI (reference sequence).

This clone was detected only a few times. This chain connects TRBV5-1 to TRBJ2-7; TRBD1 agrees at 11 bases. Looked up from germline, CDR1 is SGHRS and CDR2 is YFSETQ. V shed 4 bases and J 6 bases; nucleotides not matched to a gene: 12. This CDR3 spans 16 amino acids. CDR3 sequence reads: CASSPGDRGYPSEQYF. CDR3 DNA: TGCGCCAGCAGCCCGGGGGACAGGGGGTACCCGAGCGAGCAGTACTTC.

V usage is TRBV4-2 and J usage is TRBJ2-3, with unresolved D. V was shortened by 1 base and J by 2 bases, with 16 bases between the two germline ends. The CDR3 covers 17 residues. CDR1 is LGHNA, CDR2 YNFKEQ, per germline. The CDR3 bases are TGTGCCAGCAGCCAAGTGTGGTGGCGAGGAGACACAGATACGCAGTATTTT. This encodes CASSQVWWRGDTDTQYF.

The chain joins TRBV14 to TRBJ1-1; no clear D. V shed 4 bases and J shed 0 bases, with 12 bases lying between them. The CDR3 sequence is 15 residues long. The germline CDR1 and CDR2 sequences are SGHDN and FVKESK. The CDR3 DNA follows: TGTGCCAGCAGCCCCCCGGGTTGGGTGAACACTGAAGCTTTCTTT. Translated, it gives CASSPPGWVNTEAFF.

This clone came up a few times. The chain has TRBV6-5 and TRBJ2-3, with 10 bases that match TRBD2. From germline, CDR1 is MNHEY and CDR2 SVGAGI. V dropped 2 bases and J dropped 5; count of bases not matched to a gene: 7. The CDR3 is 16 residues long. DNA for the CDR3: TGTGCCAGCAGTTACGGTTTCGGGACTAGCGAAGATACGCAGTATTTT. Encoded protein: CASSYGFGTSEDTQYF.

This CDR3 reads CAFGQGLSNTEAFF. The CDR3 DNA reads TGTGCCTTCGGACAGGGGCTTTCCAACACTGAAGCTTTCTTT. V and J are TRBV30 and TRBJ1-1, with 9 bases aligning to TRBD1. The length of the CDR3 is 14 residues. Trimming removed 7 bases from V and 2 bases from J; junction bases left unmatched: 8. The germline CDR1 and CDR2 sequences are GTSNPN and SVGIG (reference sequence).

V is TRBV7-3 and J is TRBJ1-6, with TRBD1 identical over 10 bases. CDR1 SGHTA and CDR2 FQGTGA come from the germline V gene. Unmatched junction bases numbered 5, after V lost 5 bases and J lost 10 bases. This CDR3 has 14 residues. The CDR3 DNA reads as TGTGCCAGCAGCCAGACAGGGGGCGGGTCACCCCTCCACTTT. Translated: CASSQTGGGSPLHF. The whole variable domain, filled in from reference TRBV7-3 and TRBJ1-6, reads GAGVSQTPSNKVTEKGKYVELRCDPISGHTALYWYRQSLGQGPEFLIYFQGTGAADDSGLPNDRFFAVRPEGSVSTLKIQRTERGDSAVYLCASSQTGGGSPLHFGNGTRLTVT.

The rearrangement links TRBV7-6 to TRBJ2-2; D not resolved. V gave up 4 bases and J gave up 0 bases, with 9 bases separating them. CDR3 length: 15 amino acids. The germline CDR1 and CDR2 sequences are SGHVS and FNYEAQ. The CDR3 loop is CASSSRPANTGELFF. CDR3 coding DNA: TGTGCCAGCAGCTCCCGCCCGGCGAACACCGGGGAGCTGTTTTTT. Based on the CDR3 plus reference TRBV7-6 and TRBJ2-2, the full variable domain is GAGVSQSPRYKVTKRGQDVALRCDPISGHVSLYWYRQALGQGPEFLTYFNYEAQQDKSGLPNDRFSAERPEGSISTLTIQRTEQRDSAMYRCASSSRPANTGELFFGEGSRLTVL.

The J gene is TRBJ2-1, the V gene TRBV6-2 or TRBV6-3, with D possibly being TRBD1 (5 bases). CDR1 and CDR2 from the germline V gene are MNHEY and SVGEGT. Trimming took 5 bases from V and 2 from J, leaving 16 bases between them. This CDR3 region has 16 residues. The CDR3 bases are TGTGCCAGCAGTCAAGGGTACAGGTTCACCTACAATGAGCAGTTCTTC. Translated, it gives CASSQGYRFTYNEQFF.

The rearrangement uses TRBV29-1 and TRBJ1-1, with a tentative D call TRBD1 (6 bases). CDR1 is SQVTM, CDR2 ANQGSEA, per germline. Trimming shortened V by 1 base and J by 0 bases, and 6 bases separated the two germline ends. There are 13 residues in the CDR3. CDR3 DNA: TGCAGCGTTGAAGGGGGGCTGAACACTGAAGCTTTCTTT. It is translated as CSVEGGLNTEAFF.

This chain connects TRBV10-3 to TRBJ2-6; 11 bases are shared with TRBD2. Trimming at V came to 6 bases and at J to 0 bases, leaving 4 bases not matched to a gene. Germline CDR1 reads ENHRY; CDR2 reads SYGVKD. This CDR3 contains 17 residues. CDR3 in amino acids: CAIRGTSGSSGANVLTF. The DNA of the CDR3 is TGTGCCATCAGGGGGACTAGCGGTAGCTCTGGGGCCAACGTCCTGACTTTC.

The chain links TRBV9 to TRBJ1-2; no reliable D call. Trimming removed 6 bases at V and 0 bases at J, with 9 bases between. The CDR3 length is 13 residues. Germline CDR1 and CDR2: SGDLS and YYNGEE. The CDR3 DNA is TGTGCCAGCACCCGGAGAGCTAACTATGGCTACACCTTC. The encoded protein is CASTRRANYGYTF.

The chain recombines TRBV7-8 with TRBJ1-6; 8 bases are a match to TRBD1. V gave up 3 bases and J gave up 7 bases; unmatched junction bases: 8. This CDR3 contains 16 residues. CDR1 is SGHVS and CDR2 is FQNEAQ in the germline V gene. The CDR3 region is CASSFGQGGRNSPLHF. CDR3 in DNA: TGTGCCAGCAGCTTCGGACAGGGAGGAAGGAATTCACCCCTCCACTTT.

The chain carries TRBV11-2 and TRBJ2-5; D is undetermined. The CDR3 loop spans 13 amino acids. Trimming stripped 5 bases from V and 4 bases from J, with 11 bases between. Germline V gene data show CDR1 as SGHAT and CDR2 as FQNNGV. The CDR3 bases are TGTGCCAGCAGCCTCTACGGGTTAGAGACCCAGTACTTC. This codes for CASSLYGLETQYF.

This clone was counted only a few times. The V call is TRBV3-1 (or the pseudogene TRBV3-2), the J call TRBJ2-7, with D possibly TRBD1 on 6 matching bases. The germline CDR1 and CDR2 sequences are LGHDT and YNNKEL (reference sequence). This CDR3 contains 13 residues. Trimming took off 6 bases at V and 7 bases at J, with 16 bases between the two ends. This CDR3 reads CASSPAARGEQYF. CDR3 nucleotide sequence: TGTGCCAGCAGTCCAGCGGCAAGGGGGGAGCAGTACTTC.

CDR3 sequence (DNA): TGTGCCAGCAGCGACAGGGATAGTCAGCCCCAGCATTTT. This translates into CASSDRDSQPQHF. The chain employs TRBV7-9 and TRBJ1-5, with 7 positions matching TRBD1. CDR3 length equals 13 residues. Per the germline V gene, CDR1 is SEHNR and CDR2 is FQNEAQ (reference sequence). With 5 bases clipped from V and 6 bases from J, the junction kept 4 bases outside the gene matches.

The genes are TRBV28 and TRBJ1-4; possibly TRBD1 for D (5 bases). The CDR3 extends over 15 amino acids. The V gene's germline CDR1 is MDHEN and CDR2 SYDVKM. V dropped 3 bases and J dropped 11 bases, with 19 bases sitting between them. The CDR3 coding sequence is TGTGCCAGCAGTTTGGGTGACAGCACCCTGGTTAAACTGTTTTTT. Translation gives CASSLGDSTLVKLFF.

Of note for this clone: At one of its ends the junction is not consistent with the germline gene, which may arise from a read error. The gene calls are TRBV7-7 and TRBJ2-1, with 9 nucleotides matching TRBD2. Germline values: CDR1 SSHAT, CDR2 FNYEAQ (reference sequence). The CDR3 extends over 14 amino acids. The CDR3 coding sequence is TGTGCTAGCAGCTTAGAACTAGCGGGCCATGAGCAGTTCTTC. Translated, it gives CASSLELAGHEQFF.

This clone was detected once. The chain has TRBV3-1 (or the pseudogene TRBV3-2) and TRBJ2-5, with D perhaps matching TRBD2 (6 bases). The CDR3 has 17 amino acids. V lost 0 bases to trimming and J lost 5 bases, with 19 bases between them. The germline CDR1 and CDR2 sequences are LGHDT and YNNKEL (reference sequence). The CDR3 DNA is TGTGCCAGCAGCCAAGATCAGAGGAGGGCCATCGGGGAGACCCAGTACTTC. Protein product: CASSQDQRRAIGETQYF.

The CDR3 region has the DNA TGTGCCAGCAGCACAGATAGCAATCAGCCCCAGCATTTT. This codes for CASSTDSNQPQHF. V gene TRBV9 combines with J gene TRBJ1-5, with D unclear. The CDR3 is 13 amino acids. Germline CDR1 is SGDLS and CDR2 is YYNGEE. V was pared by 4 bases and J by 0 bases, with 5 bases between.

The gene calls are TRBV7-2 and TRBJ2-7; 12 nucleotides align to TRBD2. Per germline, CDR1 SGHTA and CDR2 FQGNSA. The CDR3 length is 19 residues. After removal of 4 bases from V and 3 bases from J, the junction contained 16 bases not matched to a gene. The chain's CDR3 is CASSYRTSGNLHRFYEQYF. The CDR3 DNA reads as TGTGCCAGCAGCTACCGGACTAGCGGGAACCTCCACCGGTTCTACGAGCAGTACTTC.

The J gene is TRBJ2-3, the V gene TRBV6-5; 10 nucleotides match TRBD2. This CDR3 contains 15 residues. V shed 10 bases and J 2 bases; nucleotides not matched to a gene: 9. In germline, CDR1 is MNHEY, CDR2 SVGAGI. Here the CDR3 reads CATDRTSGNTDTQYF. In DNA, the CDR3 is TGTGCCACCGATAGGACTAGCGGAAACACAGATACGCAGTATTTT.

The J gene is TRBJ2-7, the V gene TRBV19, with D perhaps TRBD1 (5 bases). V was shortened by 3 bases and J by 1 base, with 13 bases between the two germline ends. Germline CDR1 and CDR2: LNHDA and SQIVND (reference sequence). This CDR3 is built from 15 residues. CDR3 amino acids: CASSIRAQGSYEQYF. The CDR3 DNA reads as TGTGCCAGTAGTATTAGGGCCCAGGGATCCTACGAGCAGTACTTC. The full variable domain, completed using reference TRBV19 and TRBJ2-7, is DGGITQSPKYLFRKEGQNVTLSCEQNLNHDAMYWYRQDPGQGLRLIYYSQIVNDFQKGDIAEGYSVSREKKESFPLTVTSAQKNPTAFYLCASSIRAQGSYEQYFGPGTRLTVT.

The chain has TRBV28 and TRBJ1-1; TRBD1 matches at 10 bases. V gave up 3 bases and J gave up 7 bases; unmatched junction bases: 5. Germline V gives CDR1 MDHEN, CDR2 SYDVKM. The CDR3 runs to 14 residues. In DNA, the CDR3 is TGTGCCAGCAGTTTTAGACAGGGGGCCGGTGAAGCTTTCTTT. Its translation: CASSFRQGAGEAFF.